This T cell receptor beta chain was recorded in a study of cytomegalovirus exposure and HLA in healthy donors. General study findings and limits: Investigators reported 164 TCR beta chains as tied to cytomegalovirus. TCR beta V segments were, for the most part, productive about 87% or about 30% of the time in an earlier analysis.

Germline V lookup: CDR1 MNHEY, CDR2 SMNVEV (reference sequence). The CDR3 spans 17 residues. As for this clone: Antigen specificity is unknown. At one end, the junction sequence differs from germline, possibly due to a read error. Other nucleotide sequences from this sample produce the same CDR3.

PCR primers comprised 60 Vbeta and 13 Jbeta primers. TCRdb keeps only in-frame clones here, not all; method: immunoSEQ multiplex PCR. The sample lists about 170,000 clones, 75% to 90% occurring once. The chain uses TRBV27 and TRBJ1-5, with D perhaps matching TRBD1 (5 bases). This clonotype was sampled from a boy between 2 and 10 years old in good health and CMV-seronegative. The sample taken for sequencing was PBMCs. The DNA for the CDR3 is TGTGCCAGCAGTCACAGGACCCGTCCTTTTGGCAATCAGCCTCAGCATTTT. Translation gives CASSHRTRPFGNQPQHF.